Following are 10 T cell receptor beta chains from one sample sequenced in a study of control samples from healthy donors and cancer patients. Profiled with immunoSEQ multiplex PCR; TCRdb holds only in-frame clones, not every one. The data contain 150,000 or so clones, approximately 92% of them singletons. The sequencing sample was made of blood. The source of these receptors is an older woman in good health.

The CDR3, as DNA: TGCGCCAGCAGCCTTGGGGGGACCGAGTATAATTCACCCCTCCACTTT. Translating it yields CASSLGGTEYNSPLHF. The rearrangement uses TRBV4-3 and TRBJ1-6; D might be TRBD1 (5 bases). The CDR3 covers 16 residues. Germline CDR1 is LGHNA and CDR2 is YSLEER. Trimming pared 4 bases from V and 4 bases from J, leaving 14 bases between.

V usage is TRBV7-6 and J usage is TRBJ2-1; D not resolved. The CDR3 extends over 15 amino acids. Germline lookup yields CDR1 SGHVS and CDR2 FNYEAQ. The V end lost 2 bases, the J end lost 0 bases, and 8 bases lay between the germline ends. CDR3 nucleotide sequence: TGTGCCAGCAGCTTATACGGAAGCTCCTACAATGAGCAGTTCTTC. This sequence encodes CASSLYGSSYNEQFF.

This clone turned up a few times. Other DNA sequences within the sample encode an identical CDR3. The DNA for the CDR3 is TGTGCCAGCAGCCAAGCAGGGGGAAGTCAGCCCCAGCATTTT. Translation: CASSQAGGSQPQHF. The chain couples TRBV3-1 (or the pseudogene TRBV3-2) to TRBJ1-5; 7 bases match TRBD1. Germline V CDR1 and CDR2: LGHDT, YNNKEL (reference sequence). The CDR3 contains 14 residues. The junction had 3 bases not matched to a gene; V was cut back by 1 base and J by 6 bases.

The rearrangement uses TRBV4-2 and TRBJ2-5; 12 bases agree with TRBD2. Germline lookup yields CDR1 LGHNA and CDR2 YNFKEQ. V lost 4 bases, J lost 5 bases, and 5 bases stayed unmatched. The CDR3 runs to 15 residues. Written as DNA, the CDR3 is TGTGCCAGCAGCCTTCGGACTAGCGGGGTCGAGACCCAGTACTTC. Translating gives CASSLRTSGVETQYF.

CDR3 DNA sequence: TGTGCCAGCAGTCCTGGGACAGGGGGCTCACATGGCTACACCTTC. Translated, it gives CASSPGTGGSHGYTF. This chain uses TRBV2 with TRBJ1-2; TRBD1 matches 12 bases. J gave up 6 bases and V 5 bases, and 7 bases lay outside the gene matches. The length of the CDR3 is 15 residues. CDR1 is SNHLY and CDR2 is FYNNEI in the germline V gene.

In the case of this clone: At the DNA level, this CDR3 is encoded by other sequences in the same sample as well. The chain joins TRBV7-2 to TRBJ1-5; tentative D call: TRBD1 (6 bases). The V gene's germline CDR1 is SGHTA and CDR2 FQGNSA. This CDR3 spans 14 amino acids. The V end was cut by 6 bases, the J end by 2 bases, with 11 bases between. The CDR3 sequence is CASSTEGGNQPQHF. CDR3 in DNA: TGTGCCAGCAGTACCGAGGGGGGCAATCAGCCCCAGCATTTT.

The V and J genes are TRBV18 and TRBJ1-3; D unresolved. V was pared by 4 bases and J by 0 bases, with 16 bases between. Per germline, CDR1 KGHSH and CDR2 LQKENI. The CDR3 totals 17 residues. CDR3 sequence: CASSLVPGVGSGNTIYF. The CDR3 DNA sequence: TGTGCCAGCTCACTTGTACCGGGTGTGGGCTCTGGAAACACCATATATTTT.

This chain joins TRBV19 and TRBJ1-2; D gene uncertain. Per the germline V gene, CDR1 is LNHDA and CDR2 is SQIVND (reference sequence). Trimming took off 5 bases at V and 8 bases at J, with 12 bases between the two ends. This CDR3 is 12 amino acids long. Here the CDR3 DNA reads TGTGCCAGTAGTGCCCGGTTGGAGGGCTACACCTTC. Amino acid sequence: CASSARLEGYTF. The full variable domain, with the rest looked up from reference TRBV19 and TRBJ1-2, is DGGITQSPKYLFRKEGQNVTLSCEQNLNHDAMYWYRQDPGQGLRLIYYSQIVNDFQKGDIAEGYSVSREKKESFPLTVTSAQKNPTAFYLCASSARLEGYTFGSGTRLTVV.

The chain uses TRBV12-5 and TRBJ1-6; 10 bases align to TRBD1. Unmatched junction bases numbered 7, after V lost 7 bases and J lost 7 bases. Per germline, CDR1 LGHNT and CDR2 FRNRAP. The CDR3 loop spans 15 amino acids. The CDR3 here is CASANDRGHNSPLHF. In nucleotides, the CDR3 is TGTGCTAGTGCTAACGACAGGGGGCACAATTCACCCCTCCACTTT.

This chain links TRBV2 with TRBJ1-6; weak D call: TRBD1 (5 bases). Germline lookup yields CDR1 SNHLY and CDR2 FYNNEI. Trimming pared 6 bases from V and 4 bases from J, leaving 10 bases between. CDR3 length: 14 amino acids. DNA for the CDR3: TGTGCCAGCAGGCCGGGACCGTATAATTCACCCCTCCACTTT. Protein: CASRPGPYNSPLHF. Complete variable domain (other parts from reference TRBV2 and TRBJ1-6): EPEVTQTPSHQVTQMGQEVILRCVPISNHLYFYWYRQILGQKVEFLVSFYNNEISEKSEIFDDQFSVERPDGSNFTLKIRSTKLEDSAMYFCASRPGPYNSPLHFGNGTRLTVT.